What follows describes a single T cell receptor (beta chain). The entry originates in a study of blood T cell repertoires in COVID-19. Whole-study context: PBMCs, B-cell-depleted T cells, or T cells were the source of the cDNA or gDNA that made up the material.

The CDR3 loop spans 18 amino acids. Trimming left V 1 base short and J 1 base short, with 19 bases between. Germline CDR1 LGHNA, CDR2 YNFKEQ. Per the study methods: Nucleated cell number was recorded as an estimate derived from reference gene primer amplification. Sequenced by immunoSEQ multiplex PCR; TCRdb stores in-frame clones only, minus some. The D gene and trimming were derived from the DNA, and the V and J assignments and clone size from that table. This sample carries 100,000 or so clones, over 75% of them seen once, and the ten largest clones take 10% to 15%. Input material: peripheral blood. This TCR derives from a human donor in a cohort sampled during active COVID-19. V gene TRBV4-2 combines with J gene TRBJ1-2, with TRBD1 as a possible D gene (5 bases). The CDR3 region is CASSQVWWRVGDNYGYTF. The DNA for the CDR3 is TGTGCCAGCAGCCAAGTCTGGTGGAGGGTGGGGGATAACTATGGCTACACCTTC.